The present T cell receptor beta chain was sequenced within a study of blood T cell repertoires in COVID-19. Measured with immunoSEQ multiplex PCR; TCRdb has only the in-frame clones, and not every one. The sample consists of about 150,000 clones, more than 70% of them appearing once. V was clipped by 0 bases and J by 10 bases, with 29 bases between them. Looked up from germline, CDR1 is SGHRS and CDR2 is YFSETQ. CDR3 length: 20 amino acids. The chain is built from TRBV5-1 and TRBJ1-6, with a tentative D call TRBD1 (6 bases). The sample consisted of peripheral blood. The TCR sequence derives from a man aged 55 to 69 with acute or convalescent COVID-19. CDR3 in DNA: TGCGCCAGCAGCTTGGGGCTGAGACAGGCGGCCAGAAAGTCGGGGTCACCCCTCCACTTT. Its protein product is CASSLGLRQAARKSGSPLHF.